This TCR beta chain was identified during a study of GPR56 and killer-like receptors on CD4 memory cells (dated by TCRdb to between 2018 and 2021). About the investigation overall: The study proposed that the stepwise gain of KLRB1, KLRG1, GPR56 and finally KLRF1 marks human CD4+ memory T-cell differentiation and cytokine production potential. The healthy blood donors were described in the study as age-matched to the liver disease patients, whose median age was approximately 70 years. Overall study outcomes, separate from this receptor: Overlap of TCR repertoires was observed especially between the late populations 4 and 5, and partly population 3. The authors took the finding that clones dominating late populations 4 and 5 were also present in early populations 1 and 2 as evidence for linear differentiation. Low clonal frequency was observed in the marker-negative population, and a progressive increase in clonal frequency, with a corresponding decrease in TCRbeta diversity, was observed along the proposed pathway. Rather than full repertoires, only the 100 most expanded clones per population were included in the diversity and similarity analyses.

The CDR3, cysteine through phenylalanine, is 15 amino acids long. No DNA is recorded. CDR1 and CDR2 (SEHNR, FQNEAQ) derive from the germline V gene (reference sequence). The data were produced on an Illumina HiSeq 2500. For construction of sequencing libraries, the recombined TCRbeta locus was amplified according to a previously published PCR protocol. The source study handled its data this way. Reads whose average quality score was below 30 were removed, and the reads that remained were processed with IMSEQ. Clonotypes were defined by Vbeta gene, Jbeta gene and CDR3 amino acid sequence. To quantify how much the repertoires of different populations overlapped, the Morisita-Horn index was computed on the top 100 expanded clones. Clonal diversity was assessed with Rényi diversity profiles calculated on the top 100 expanded clones. TCRdb reprocessed the reads and assigns one entry to each CDR3 protein sequence, leaving out DNA. The V and J calls reflect TCRdb's pipeline rather than the authors' work. The table of this sample itemizes 2,500 to 4,000 distinct CDR3 sequences. Jointly, the top ten make up less than 6.5% of the sample.

About this clonotype: Its recognized antigen is unknown.

Before TCRbeta sequencing, fluorescence-activated cell sorting was used to enrich five KLR/GPR56-defined CD4+ populations. TCRbeta repertoires of five CD4+ T-cell subsets defined by KLRB1, KLRG1, GPR56 and KLRF1 expression were sequenced to test a linear memory differentiation pathway. TCR-sequenced cells came from peripheral blood of healthy control individuals, reported as five donors in the TCRbeta analysis figure. Heparinized peripheral blood was collected and all samples were processed within one hour of retrieval. To isolate peripheral blood mononuclear cells, blood was diluted 1:2 in PBS and put through Biocoll density gradient centrifugation at room temperature. Before flow sorting, freshly isolated PBMCs underwent magnetic sorting with anti-CD4 MicroBeads to enrich CD4+ T cells. A BD FACSAria II was used to sort CD4+ T cells enriched from PBMCs of healthy donors according to marker expression. Surface staining used anti-KLRB1 clone 191B8, anti-KLRF1 clone 4A4.D10 and anti-KLRG1 clone REA261 antibodies from Miltenyi Biotec.

This sequence was found in a human donor in good health. The specimen sequenced was memory CD4+ T cells from blood. The chain couples TRBV7-9 to TRBJ2-7; TCRdb designates TRBD2, a call that cannot be tested without DNA. CDR3 loop: CASSSTGLAGGEQYF.